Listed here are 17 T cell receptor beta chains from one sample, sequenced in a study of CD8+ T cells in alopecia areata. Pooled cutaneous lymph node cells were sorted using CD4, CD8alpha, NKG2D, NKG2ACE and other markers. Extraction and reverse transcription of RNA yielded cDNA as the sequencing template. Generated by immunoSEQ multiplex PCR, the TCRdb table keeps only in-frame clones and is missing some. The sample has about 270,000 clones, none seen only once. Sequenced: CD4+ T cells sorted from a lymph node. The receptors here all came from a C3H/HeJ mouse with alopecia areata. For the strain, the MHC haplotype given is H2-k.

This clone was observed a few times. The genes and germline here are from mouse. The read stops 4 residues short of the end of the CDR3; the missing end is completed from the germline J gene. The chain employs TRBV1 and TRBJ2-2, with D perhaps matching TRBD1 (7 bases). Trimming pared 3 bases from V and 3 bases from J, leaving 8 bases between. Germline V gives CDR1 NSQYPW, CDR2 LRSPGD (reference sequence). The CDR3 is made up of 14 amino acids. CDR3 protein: CTCSARGDTGQLYF. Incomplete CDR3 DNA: TGCACCTGCAGTGCCAGGGGGGACACCGGG.

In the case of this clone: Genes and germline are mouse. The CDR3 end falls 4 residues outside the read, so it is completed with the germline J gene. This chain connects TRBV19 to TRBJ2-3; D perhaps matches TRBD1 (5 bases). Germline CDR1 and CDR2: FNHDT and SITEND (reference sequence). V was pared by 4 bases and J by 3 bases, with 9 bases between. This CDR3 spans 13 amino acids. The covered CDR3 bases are TGTGCCAGCAGTCCCTGGACAGCAGAA. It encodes CASSPWTAE. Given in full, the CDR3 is CASSPWTAETLYF. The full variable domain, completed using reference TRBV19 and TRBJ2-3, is GGIITQTPKFLIGQEGQKLTLKCQQNFNHDTMYWYRQDSGKGLRLIYYSITENDLQKGDLSEGYDASREKKSSFSLTVTSAQKNEMAVFLCASSPWTAETLYFGSGTRLTVL.

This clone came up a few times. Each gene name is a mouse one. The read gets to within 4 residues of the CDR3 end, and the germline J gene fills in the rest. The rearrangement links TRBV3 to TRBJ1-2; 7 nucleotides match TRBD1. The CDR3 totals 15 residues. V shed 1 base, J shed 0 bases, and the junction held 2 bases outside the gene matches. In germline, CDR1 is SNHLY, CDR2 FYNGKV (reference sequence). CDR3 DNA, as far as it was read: TGTGCCAGCAGCTTAGTGGGGACAGCAAACTCC. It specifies CASSLVGTANS. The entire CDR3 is CASSLVGTANSDYTF. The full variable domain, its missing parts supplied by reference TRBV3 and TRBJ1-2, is GPKVLQIPSHQIIDMGQMVTLNCDPVSNHLYFYWYKQILGQQMEFLVNFYNGKVMEKSKLFKDQFSVERPDGSYFTLKIQPTALEDSAVYFCASSLVGTANSDYTFGSGTRLLVI.

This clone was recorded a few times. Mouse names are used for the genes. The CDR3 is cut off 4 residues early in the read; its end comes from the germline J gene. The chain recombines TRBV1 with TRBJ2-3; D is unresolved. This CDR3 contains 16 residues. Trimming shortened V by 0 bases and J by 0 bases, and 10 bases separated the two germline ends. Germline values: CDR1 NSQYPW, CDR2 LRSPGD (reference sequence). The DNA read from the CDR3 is TGCACCTGCAGTGCAGATAGGTATCTTAGTGCAGAA. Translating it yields CTCSADRYLSAE. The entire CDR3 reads CTCSADRYLSAETLYF.

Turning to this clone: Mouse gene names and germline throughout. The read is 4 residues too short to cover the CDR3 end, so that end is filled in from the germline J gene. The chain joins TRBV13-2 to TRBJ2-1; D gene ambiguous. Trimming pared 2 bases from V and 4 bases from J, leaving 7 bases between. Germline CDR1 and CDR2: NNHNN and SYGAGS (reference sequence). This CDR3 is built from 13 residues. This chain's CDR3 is CASGEIGYAEQFF. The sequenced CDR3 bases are TGTGCCAGCGGTGAGATAGGTTATGCT.

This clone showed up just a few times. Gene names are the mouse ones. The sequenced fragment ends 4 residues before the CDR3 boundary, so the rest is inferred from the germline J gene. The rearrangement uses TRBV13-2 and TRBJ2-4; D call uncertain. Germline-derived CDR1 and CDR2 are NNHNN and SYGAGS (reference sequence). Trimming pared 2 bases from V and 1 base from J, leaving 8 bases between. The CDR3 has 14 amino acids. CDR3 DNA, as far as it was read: TGTGCCAGCGGTGAACAGAGGGGTCAAAAC. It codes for CASGEQRGQN. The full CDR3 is CASGEQRGQNTLYF.

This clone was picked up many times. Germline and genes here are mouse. CDR3 DNA, as far as it was read: TGTGCTAGCAAGGGACTGGGCTATGCT. Encoded protein: CASKGLGYA. The entire CDR3 is CASKGLGYAEQFF. The rearrangement joins TRBV17 to TRBJ2-1, with 9 bases aligning to TRBD2. Read coverage stops 4 residues before the CDR3 terminus; the germline J gene supplies the remainder. CDR1 MNHDT and CDR2 YYDKIL come from the germline V gene. V was pared by 7 bases and J by 3 bases, with 1 base of the junction left unmatched. The CDR3 has 13 residues.

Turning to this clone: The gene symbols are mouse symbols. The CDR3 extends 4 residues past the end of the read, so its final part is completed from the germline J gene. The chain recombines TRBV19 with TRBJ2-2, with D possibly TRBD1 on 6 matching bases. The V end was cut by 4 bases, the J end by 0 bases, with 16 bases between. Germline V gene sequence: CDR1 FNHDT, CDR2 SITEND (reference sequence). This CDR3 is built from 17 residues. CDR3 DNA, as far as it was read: TGTGCCAGCAGTCGACCCCCGGGACAAACAAACACCGGG. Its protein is CASSRPPGQTNTG. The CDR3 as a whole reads CASSRPPGQTNTGQLYF.

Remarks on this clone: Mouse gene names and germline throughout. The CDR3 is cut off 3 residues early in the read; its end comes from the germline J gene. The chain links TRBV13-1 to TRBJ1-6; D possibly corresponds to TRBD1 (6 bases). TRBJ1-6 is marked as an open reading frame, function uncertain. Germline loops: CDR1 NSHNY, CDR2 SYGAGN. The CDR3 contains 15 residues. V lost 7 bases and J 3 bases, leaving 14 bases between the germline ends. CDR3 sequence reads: CASGWDMGYNSPLYF. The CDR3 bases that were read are TGTGCCAGCGGGTGGGACATGGGCTATAATTCGCCC.

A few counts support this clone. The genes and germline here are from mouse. The covered CDR3 bases are TGTGCCAGCGGTGTACAA. Its protein is CASGVQ. The entire CDR3 protein is CASGVQEVFF. The V gene is TRBV13-2, the J gene TRBJ1-1; D is ambiguous. Sequencing ends 4 residues short of the CDR3 end; the germline J gene provides the rest. The CDR3 has 10 residues. CDR1 is NNHNN, CDR2 SYGAGS, per germline (reference sequence).

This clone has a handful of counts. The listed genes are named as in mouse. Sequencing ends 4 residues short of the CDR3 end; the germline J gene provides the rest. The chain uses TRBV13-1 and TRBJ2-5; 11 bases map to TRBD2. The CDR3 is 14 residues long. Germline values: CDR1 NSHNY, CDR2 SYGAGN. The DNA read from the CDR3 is TGTGCCAGCAGCCTGACTGGGGGGGAAGAC. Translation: CASSLTGGED. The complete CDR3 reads CASSLTGGEDTQYF.

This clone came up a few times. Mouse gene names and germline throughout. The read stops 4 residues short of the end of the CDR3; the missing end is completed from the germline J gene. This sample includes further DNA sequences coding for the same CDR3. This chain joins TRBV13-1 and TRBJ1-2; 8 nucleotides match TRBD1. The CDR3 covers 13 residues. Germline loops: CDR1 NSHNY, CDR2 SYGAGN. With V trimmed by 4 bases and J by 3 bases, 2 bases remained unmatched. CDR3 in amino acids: CASSPTGDSDYTF. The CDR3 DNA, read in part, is TGTGCCAGCAGTCCGACAGGGGACTCC.

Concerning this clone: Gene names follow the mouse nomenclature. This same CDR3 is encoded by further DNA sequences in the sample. Here the CDR3 reads CTCSAGLGGSSYEQYF. The sequenced CDR3 bases are TGCACCTGCAGTGCAGGACTGGGGGGGAGCTCCTAT. The chain joins TRBV1 to TRBJ2-7; 11 bases line up with TRBD2. The read ends 4 residues shy of where the CDR3 ends; the end is completed using the germline J gene. Looked up from germline, CDR1 is NSQYPW and CDR2 is LRSPGD (reference sequence). With 1 base clipped from V and 0 bases from J, the junction kept 2 bases outside the gene matches. The CDR3 has 16 residues.

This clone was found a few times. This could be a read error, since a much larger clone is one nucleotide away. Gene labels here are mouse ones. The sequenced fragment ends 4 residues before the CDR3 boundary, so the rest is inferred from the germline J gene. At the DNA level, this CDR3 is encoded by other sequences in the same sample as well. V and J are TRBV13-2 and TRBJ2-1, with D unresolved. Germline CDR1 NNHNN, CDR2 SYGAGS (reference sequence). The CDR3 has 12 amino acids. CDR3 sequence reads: CASGDARAEQFF. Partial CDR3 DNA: TGTGCCAGCGGTGATGCCAGGGCT.

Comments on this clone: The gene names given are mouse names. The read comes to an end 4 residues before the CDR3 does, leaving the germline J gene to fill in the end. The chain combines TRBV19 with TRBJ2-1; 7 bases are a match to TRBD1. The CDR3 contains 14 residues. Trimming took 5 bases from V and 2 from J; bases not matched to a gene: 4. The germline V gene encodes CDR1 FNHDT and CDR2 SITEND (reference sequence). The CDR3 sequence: CASSDGTDYAEQFF. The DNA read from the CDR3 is TGTGCCAGCAGCGACGGGACAGACTATGCT.

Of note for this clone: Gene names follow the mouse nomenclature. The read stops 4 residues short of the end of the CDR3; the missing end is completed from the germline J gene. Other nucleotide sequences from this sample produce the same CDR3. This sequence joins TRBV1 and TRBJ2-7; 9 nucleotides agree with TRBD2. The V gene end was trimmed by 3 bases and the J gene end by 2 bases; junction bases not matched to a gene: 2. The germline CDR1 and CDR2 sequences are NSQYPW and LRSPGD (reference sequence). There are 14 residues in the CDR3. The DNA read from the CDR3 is TGCACCTGCAGTGCTGGGGGGGCGCCCTAT. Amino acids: CTCSAGGAPY. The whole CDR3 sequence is CTCSAGGAPYEQYF. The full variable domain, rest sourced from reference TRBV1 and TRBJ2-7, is VTLLEQNPRWRLVPRGQAVNLRCILKNSQYPWMSWYQQDLQKQLQWLFTLRSPGDKEVKSLPGADYLATRVTDTELRLQVANMSQGRTLYCTCSAGGAPYEQYFGPGTRLTVL.

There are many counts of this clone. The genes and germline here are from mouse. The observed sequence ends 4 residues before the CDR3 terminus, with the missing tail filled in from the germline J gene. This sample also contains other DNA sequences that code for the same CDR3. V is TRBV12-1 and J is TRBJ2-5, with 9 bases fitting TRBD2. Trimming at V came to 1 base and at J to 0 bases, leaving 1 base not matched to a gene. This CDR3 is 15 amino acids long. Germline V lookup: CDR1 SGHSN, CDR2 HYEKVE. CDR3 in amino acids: CASSLTGGNQDTQYF. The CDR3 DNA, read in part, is TGTGCCAGCTCTCTGACTGGGGGTAACCAAGAC.